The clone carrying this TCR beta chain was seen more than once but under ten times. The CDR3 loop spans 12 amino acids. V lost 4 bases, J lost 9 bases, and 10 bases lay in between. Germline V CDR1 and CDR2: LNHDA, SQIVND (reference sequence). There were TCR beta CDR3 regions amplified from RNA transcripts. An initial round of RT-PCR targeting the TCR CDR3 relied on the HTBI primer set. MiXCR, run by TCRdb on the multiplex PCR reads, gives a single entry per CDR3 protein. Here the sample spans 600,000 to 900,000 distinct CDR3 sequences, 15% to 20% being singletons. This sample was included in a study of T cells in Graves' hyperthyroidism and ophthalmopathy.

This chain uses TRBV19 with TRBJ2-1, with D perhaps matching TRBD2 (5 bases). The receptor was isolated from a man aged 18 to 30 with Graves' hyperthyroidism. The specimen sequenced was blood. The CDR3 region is CASSSGFREQFF. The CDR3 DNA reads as TGTGCCAGTAGTAGCGGGTTCCGTGAGCAGTTCTTC.